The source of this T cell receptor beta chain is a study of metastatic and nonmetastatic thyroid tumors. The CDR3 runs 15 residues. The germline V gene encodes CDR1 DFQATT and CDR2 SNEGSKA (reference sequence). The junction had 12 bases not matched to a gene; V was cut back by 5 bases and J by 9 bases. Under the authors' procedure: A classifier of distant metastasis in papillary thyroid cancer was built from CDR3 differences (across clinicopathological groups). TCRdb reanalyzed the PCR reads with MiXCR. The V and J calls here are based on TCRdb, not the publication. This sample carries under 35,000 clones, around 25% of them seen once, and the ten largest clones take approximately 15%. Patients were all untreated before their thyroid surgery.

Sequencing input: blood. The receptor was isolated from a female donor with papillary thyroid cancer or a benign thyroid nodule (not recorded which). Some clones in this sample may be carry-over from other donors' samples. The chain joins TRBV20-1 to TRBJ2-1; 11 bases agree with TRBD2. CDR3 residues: CSAYDPLAGGGEQFF. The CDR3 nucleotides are TGCAGTGCTTACGATCCGCTAGCGGGAGGAGGTGAGCAGTTCTTC.